This T cell receptor (beta chain) was obtained from a study of blood T cell repertoires in COVID-19. On the study more broadly: Italy, Spain and the United States were the sources of the convalescent and acute COVID-19 samples.

How the authors handled the data: Amplification of reference gene primers provided the estimated nucleated cell counts. Profiled with immunoSEQ multiplex PCR; TCRdb holds only in-frame clones, not every one. The V and J calls and clone size are taken from that table; D and trimming were inferred from the DNA. The table has about 220,000 clones, less than 85% seen once. Sample: peripheral blood. This clonotype originated in an elderly woman with acute or convalescent COVID-19.

CDR3: CATGTSGGNEQFF. CDR3 bases: TGTGCCACCGGGACTAGCGGGGGAAATGAGCAGTTCTTC. The chain employs TRBV10-3 and TRBJ2-1, with 14 bases identical to TRBD2. After removal of 10 bases from V and 7 bases from J, the junction contained 3 bases not matched to a gene. Germline CDR1 ENHRY, CDR2 SYGVKD. This CDR3 is built from 13 residues.